This TCR beta chain was profiled in a study of cytomegalovirus exposure and HLA in healthy donors. PCR used 60 Vbeta primers and 13 Jbeta primers. Here immunoSEQ multiplex PCR was the method, and the copy in TCRdb shows in-frame clones only, minus some. The sample contains 150,000 to 200,000 clones, just under 80% of which appear only once. The trim removed 1 base at V and 5 bases at J, leaving 11 bases unmatched. The CDR3 length is 16 residues. Germline loops: CDR1 SGHRS, CDR2 YFSETQ. Sample: PBMCs. This chain connects TRBV5-1 to TRBJ2-7; 8 nucleotides align to TRBD1. The source of this sequence is a female donor in good health and CMV-seronegative. The CDR3 region has the DNA TGCGCCAGCAGCTTGTATTTTGGACAGGGTTACCACGAGCAGTACTTC. Its protein is CASSLYFGQGYHEQYF.